Here is one T cell receptor (beta chain) with its context. These data come from a study of blood T cell repertoires in COVID-19. Study-wide background: T cells, B-cell-depleted T cells, or PBMCs supplied cDNA or gDNA.

The germline CDR1 and CDR2 sequences are SGHVS and FNYEAQ. The CDR3 covers 13 residues. Trimming took 5 bases from V and 2 from J, leaving 7 bases between them. How the authors handled the data: The authors estimated nucleated cell counts from reference gene primer amplification. Clones were sequenced by immunoSEQ multiplex PCR, and TCRdb holds only the in-frame ones, with some missing. D and trimming come from the DNA, and the V and J calls and clone size come from that table. Found here are about 220,000 clones, 85% of them singletons; the top ten hold approximately 2.4%. The sequenced sample was peripheral blood. The sequence was obtained from a woman between 70 and 85 years old with COVID-19, enrolled during active disease. The chain combines TRBV7-6 with TRBJ1-3; D gene unclear. CDR3 sequence: CASSRRAGNTIYF. CDR3 sequence (DNA): TGTGCCAGCAGCAGACGGGCTGGAAACACCATATATTTT.